Given below is one T cell receptor (beta chain) in context. Antigen unknown. This record comes from a study of CD8+ T cells in alopecia areata. Study conclusions and caveats: There were also resident alphabeta T cells of normal skin sequenced in scalp samples. Among patients, TCR sharing was less clear than in mice, a difference possibly due in part to HLA diversity in the patient population.

RNA, once extracted, was reverse transcribed into cDNA for use as the sequencing template. Profiling relied on immunoSEQ multiplex PCR, and the TCRdb table lists in-frame clones only, not all of them. The sample records about 39,000 clones, roughly two thirds being singletons. The CDR3 is 14 residues long. The germline CDR1 and CDR2 sequences are SGDLS and YYNGEE. V lost 1 base to trimming and J lost 5 bases, with 11 bases between them. Treatment in this sample: oral pan-JAK inhibitor, 5-10 mg twice daily. This TCR was sampled from a human donor with alopecia areata. Sample: CD8+ T cells sorted from blood, taken at week 4, from a patient treated with tofacitinib. The rearrangement links TRBV9 to TRBJ2-3; D unresolved. In nucleotides, the CDR3 is TGTGCCAGCAGCGTAACCAGTATGAGAGATACGCAGTATTTT. Its protein product is CASSVTSMRDTQYF.